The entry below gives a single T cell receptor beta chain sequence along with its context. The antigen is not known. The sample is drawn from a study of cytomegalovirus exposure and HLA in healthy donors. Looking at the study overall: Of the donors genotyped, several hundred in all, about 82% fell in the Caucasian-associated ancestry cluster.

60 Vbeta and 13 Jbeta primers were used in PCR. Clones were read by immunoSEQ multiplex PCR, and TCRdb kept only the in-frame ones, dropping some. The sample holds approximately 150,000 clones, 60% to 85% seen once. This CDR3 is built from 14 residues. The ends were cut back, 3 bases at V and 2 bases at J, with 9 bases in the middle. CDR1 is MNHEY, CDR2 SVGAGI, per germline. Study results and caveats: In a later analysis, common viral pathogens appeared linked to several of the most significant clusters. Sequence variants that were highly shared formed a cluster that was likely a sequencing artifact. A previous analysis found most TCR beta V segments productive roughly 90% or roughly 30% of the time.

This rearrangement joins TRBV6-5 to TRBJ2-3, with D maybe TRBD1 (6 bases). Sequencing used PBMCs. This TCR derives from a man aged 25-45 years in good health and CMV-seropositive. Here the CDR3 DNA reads TGTGCCAGCAGTTATGGACAGAACACAGATACGCAGTATTTT. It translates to CASSYGQNTDTQYF.